The TCR beta chain under discussion was sequenced for a study of T cell responses to AZD1222 COVID-19 vaccine listed by TCRdb under 2021. As for the study more broadly: TCR sequencing was performed for over 230 trial participants, of whom 207 were given two doses of AZD1222 and approximately 25 were given two doses of MenACWY control vaccine. Enrollment into the trials was organized by age into subgroups of 18-55, 56-69 and 70-plus years, and those subgroups contained approximately 150, 30 and 60 TCR-sequenced participants, respectively. Study-wide conclusions, independent of this receptor: After two AZD1222 doses, both the breadth and the depth of spike-specific TCRs were significantly higher than at day 0 and than in MenACWY recipients. Vaccine-associated CD4 TCRs spanned the whole spike protein, with dominant responses in regions 160-218 and 743-854. Conclusions about previously exposed vaccinees were limited because only five to seven AZD1222 recipients were SARS-CoV-2 seropositive at baseline. The 56-69-year group was small, and its depth increase did not reach significance, likely because of low power. Most participants were white British and females outnumbered males, and the authors suggested that clonal diversity may have been underestimated. No day 14 peak-response samples were available, so repertoires were characterized only after the peak T cell response. Nearly half of unique spike-specific TCRs reportedly recognized epitopes outside regions mutated in the B.1.351 and B.1.1.7 variants.

The CDR3 regions of human TCRbeta chains were analyzed by immunosequencing. As for how the authors treated the data: TCRs in the repertoires were matched against a reference library of SARS-CoV-2-specific TCRs that had been generated with the MIRA antigen-specificity platform. Breadth was defined as the fraction of unique TCRs that were SARS-CoV-2-associated, and depth was defined as the fraction of total T cells that were SARS-CoV-2-associated. Using the MIRA data, every spike-specific TCR was mapped to the spike region that the TCR reacted to and assigned to either a CD4 or a CD8 class. Log10-transformed breadth and depth values were compared by one-way ANOVA with Sidak's multiple comparisons tests. The immuneACCESS repertoire file appears here via TCRdb, limited to in-frame rearrangements. These files lack a portion of the clones; in checked studies, under half of the deficit traces to unresolved V genes, and the cause of the others is not known. That table is the source of V, J and clone size, and D and trimming were worked out from the DNA. The sample table holds about 200,000 clones, of which roughly 94% were seen once. Jointly, the top ten make up over 1.5% of the sample.

The intended sense of this specimen's time point label: about 28 days (+/-7) after the second vaccine dose. Per the publication, the treatment or condition label means: meningococcal conjugate vaccine given as trial control. Samples from vaccinated people were obtained from the UK trials COV001 and COV002, which included a single-blind randomized controlled phase 2/3 trial of AZD1222 (ChAdOx1 nCoV-19) in healthy adults. For TCRbeta chain sequencing, PBMC samples were collected from trial participants at day 0 and at day 28 after the second dose. The CDR3 covers 15 residues, taking in both the cysteine and the phenylalanine. The retained sequence is limited to the CDR3, 45 bases, with the frame set at the first base. Relative to germline, V is 7 bases shorter and J is 0 bases shorter, with 13 bases between their ends. On this clone: The clone's antigen remains unknown. Base-call qualities are not available, and no considerably larger clone is one nucleotide away.

The TCR was taken from an adult who received the MenACWY meningococcal vaccine as a control. The input for sequencing was peripheral blood, taken 28 days after the second dose of the MenACWY control vaccine. The receptor chain draws on TRBV23-1 and TRBJ1-5; TRBD1 is perhaps the D gene, given 6 matching bases. TRBV23-1 is given ORF status, its function remaining uncertain. The CDR3 reads CASTPGQYSNQPQHF. The DNA sequence is TGCGCCAGCACCCCAGGACAGTATAGCAATCAGCCCCAGCATTTT.